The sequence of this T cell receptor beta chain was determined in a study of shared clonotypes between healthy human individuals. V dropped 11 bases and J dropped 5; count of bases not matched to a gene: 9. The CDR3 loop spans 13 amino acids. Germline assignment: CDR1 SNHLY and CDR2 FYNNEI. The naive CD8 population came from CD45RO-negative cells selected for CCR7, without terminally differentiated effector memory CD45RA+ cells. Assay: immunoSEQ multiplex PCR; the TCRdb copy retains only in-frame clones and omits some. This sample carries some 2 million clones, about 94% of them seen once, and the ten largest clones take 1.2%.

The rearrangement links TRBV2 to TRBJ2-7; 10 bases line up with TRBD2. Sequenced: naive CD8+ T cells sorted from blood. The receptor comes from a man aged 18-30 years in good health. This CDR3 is CAVEAGGPDEQYF. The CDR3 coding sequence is TGTGCCGTCGAAGCGGGAGGGCCCGACGAGCAGTACTTC.